The sequence of this T cell receptor beta chain was determined in a study of T-cell memory formation after mild COVID-19. The overall study: TCR clusters were largely donor specific.

Trimming at V came to 6 bases and at J to 4 bases, leaving 8 bases not matched to a gene. The CDR3 runs to 14 residues. Germline CDR1 and CDR2: DFQATT and SNEGSKA (reference sequence). Via MiXCR, TCRdb re-called the 5' RACE reads, giving one row per CDR3 protein. The sample includes about 350,000 distinct CDR3 sequences, about 13% seen only once; the top ten take about 24%. Findings and limits, study-wide: CM and EM subsets held most contracting CD4+ clones; EMRA held CD8+ ones. Clones contracting day 15 to 85 were balanced CD4/CD8; later expanders leaned CD4+. A subset of responding clones appeared in pre-infection memory, suggesting cross-reactive memory joined.

Note on this clonotype: The antigen is unknown.

Sequencing used PBMCs or a T cell subset sorted from them (not recorded which). The chain uses TRBV20-1 and TRBJ2-3; 9 bases fit TRBD1. The TCR was taken from a man aged 18 to 29 who had mild COVID-19 (a few samples of this study predate the infection). Cell type and time point are not known. CDR3 loop: CSANPGQGPDTQYF. DNA of the CDR3: TGCAGTGCCAATCCTGGACAGGGGCCAGATACGCAGTATTTT.